The 17 T cell receptor beta chains listed next were all sequenced from one sample in a study of control samples from healthy donors and cancer patients. Sequencing used immunoSEQ multiplex PCR; TCRdb keeps in-frame clones, though not all of them. Altogether over 150,000 clones are present, 90% being singletons, with the ten largest covering just over 1.4%. Input material: blood. These receptors were obtained from a woman aged 50 to 60 in good health.

This chain uses TRBV14 with TRBJ2-1; D unclear. V shed 2 bases and J shed 4 bases, with 9 bases lying between them. The CDR3 covers 14 residues. Germline V lookup: CDR1 SGHDN, CDR2 FVKESK. This CDR3 is CASSQRPEYNEQFF. The DNA for the CDR3 is TGTGCCAGCAGCCAAAGGCCGGAATACAATGAGCAGTTCTTC.

The genes are TRBV6-5 and TRBJ1-5; D possibly corresponds to TRBD1 (5 bases). V lost 4 bases, J lost 4 bases, and 8 bases lay in between. From germline, CDR1 is MNHEY and CDR2 SVGAGI. The CDR3 has 13 residues. The CDR3 spells CASSWGSNQPQHF. CDR3 bases: TGTGCCAGCAGTTGGGGGAGTAATCAGCCCCAGCATTTT.

As concerns this clone: One end of the junction does not line up with germline, which may come from a read error. The chain recombines TRBV7-9 with TRBJ2-7; 7 bases are shared with TRBD1. Germline CDR1 and CDR2: SEHNR and FQNEAQ (reference sequence). The length of the CDR3 is 12 residues. The CDR3 nucleotides read TGTGCCAGCACCCTCGCCCAGACAGGGCTTTCCTTC. Amino acid sequence: CASTLAQTGLSF.

Here the CDR3 reads CAISGQGVEKLFF. CDR3 in DNA: TGTGCCATCAGTGGACAGGGGGTCGAAAAACTGTTTTTT. The chain links TRBV10-3 to TRBJ1-4; 9 bases agree with TRBD1. The V gene end was trimmed by 4 bases and the J gene end by 8 bases; junction bases not matched to a gene: 2. Per germline, CDR1 ENHRY and CDR2 SYGVKD. This CDR3 is built from 13 residues.

The V call is TRBV27, the J call TRBJ2-1; weak D call: TRBD1 (6 bases). Germline V lookup: CDR1 MNHEY, CDR2 SMNVEV (reference sequence). The CDR3 length is 13 residues. V was shortened by 5 bases and J by 8 bases, with 13 bases between the two germline ends. The CDR3 DNA sequence: TGTGCCAGCAGTCTACAGGGATCCGATGAGCAGTTCTTC. Translation gives CASSLQGSDEQFF.

This chain uses TRBV28 with TRBJ2-3; no firm D call. V was shortened by 4 bases and J by 6 bases, with 8 bases between the two germline ends. The CDR3 sequence is 12 residues long. The germline V gene has CDR1 MDHEN and CDR2 SYDVKM. In nucleotides, the CDR3 is TGTGCCAGCAGTTCCCCAACGGATACGCAGTATTTT. It specifies CASSSPTDTQYF.

V usage is TRBV28 and J usage is TRBJ1-5; D ambiguous. Trimming left V 4 bases short and J 7 bases short, with 11 bases between. Germline V CDR1 and CDR2: MDHEN, SYDVKM. CDR3 length: 13 residues. The CDR3 here is CASSSPARQPQHF. DNA for the CDR3: TGTGCCAGCAGTTCCCCCGCGAGACAGCCCCAGCATTTT.

Only one count was recorded for this clone. The chain recombines TRBV14 with TRBJ1-2; D is ambiguous. This CDR3 region has 12 residues. V was clipped by 4 bases and J by 6 bases, with 9 bases between them. Per the germline V gene, CDR1 is SGHDN and CDR2 is FVKESK. The CDR3: CASSPNRDGYTF. The CDR3 region has the DNA TGTGCCAGCAGCCCCAATAGGGATGGCTACACCTTC.

The CDR3 nucleotides read TGTGCCAGCAGCCTAACGACAGTTAACTATGGCTACACCTTC. Its translation: CASSLTTVNYGYTF. The gene calls are TRBV7-9 and TRBJ1-2; D is possibly TRBD1 (5 bases). V dropped 5 bases and J dropped 1 base, with 11 bases sitting between them. This CDR3 comprises 14 residues. Per the germline V gene, CDR1 is SEHNR and CDR2 is FQNEAQ (reference sequence).

The chain links TRBV7-3 to TRBJ2-3, with 9 bases fitting TRBD1. Germline V gene data show CDR1 as SGHTA and CDR2 as FQGTGA. The J segment lost 4 bases and the V segment lost 5 bases, leaving 10 bases of the junction unmatched. The CDR3 spans 16 residues. CDR3 coding DNA: TGTGCCAGCAGCCGGGGGGCGGGACAGGGTTCAGATACGCAGTATTTT. As protein: CASSRGAGQGSDTQYF. Full variable domain (outside the CDR3, taken from reference TRBV7-3 and TRBJ2-3): GAGVSQTPSNKVTEKGKYVELRCDPISGHTALYWYRQSLGQGPEFLIYFQGTGAADDSGLPNDRFFAVRPEGSVSTLKIQRTERGDSAVYLCASSRGAGQGSDTQYFGPGTRLTVL.

The rearrangement uses TRBV3-1 (or the pseudogene TRBV3-2) and TRBJ1-3; D is unclear. The CDR3 is made up of 15 amino acids. Germline V gene data show CDR1 as LGHDT and CDR2 as YNNKEL (reference sequence). Trimming pared 0 bases from V and 4 bases from J, leaving 10 bases between. In DNA form, the CDR3 reads TGTGCCAGCAGCCAAGACACGTCGTGGGGAAACACCATATATTTT. Its protein product is CASSQDTSWGNTIYF.

The chain joins TRBV28 to TRBJ2-1; 9 nucleotides agree with TRBD2. The V segment lost 5 bases and the J segment 3 bases; nucleotides outside the gene matches: 5. Germline lookup yields CDR1 MDHEN and CDR2 SYDVKM. The CDR3 extends over 15 amino acids. CDR3 DNA: TGTGCCAGCAGTCGACAGCGGGAGGTCTACAATGAGCAGTTCTTC. Its protein is CASSRQREVYNEQFF. The complete variable domain, with remaining parts taken from reference TRBV28 and TRBJ2-1, reads DVKVTQSSRYLVKRTGEKVFLECVQDMDHENMFWYRQDPGLGLRLIYFSYDVKMKEKGDIPEGYSVSREKKERFSLILESASTNQTSMYLCASSRQREVYNEQFFGPGTRLTVL.

V gene TRBV6-5 combines with J gene TRBJ1-2, with 9 nucleotides matching TRBD1. The CDR3 extends over 14 amino acids. Germline lookup yields CDR1 MNHEY and CDR2 SVGAGI. V was clipped by 5 bases and J by 6 bases; unmatched bases: 7. CDR3 sequence (DNA): TGTGCCAGCAGTAGGACAGGGGCCTCGGATGGCTACACCTTC. It is translated as CASSRTGASDGYTF.

This rearrangement joins TRBV7-9 to TRBJ2-4; D is possibly TRBD1 (5 bases). CDR3 size: 18 residues. Trimming removed 2 bases at V and 1 base at J, with 18 bases between. The germline V gene has CDR1 SEHNR and CDR2 FQNEAQ (reference sequence). CDR3 nucleotides: TGTGCCAGCAGCTTATCATCAGGGTACGAATTGGCCAAAAACATTCAGTACTTC. This sequence encodes CASSLSSGYELAKNIQYF.

The rearrangement uses TRBV20-1 and TRBJ2-3; 7 nucleotides line up with TRBD1. The CDR3 extends over 14 amino acids. V trimming: 3 bases; J trimming: 4 bases; junction bases outside the gene matches: 7. The germline V gene has CDR1 DFQATT and CDR2 SNEGSKA (reference sequence). The CDR3 reads CSASRSGGPDTQYF. In DNA form, the CDR3 reads TGCAGTGCTAGTAGGTCAGGGGGTCCAGATACGCAGTATTTT.

The CDR3 here is CASSLSFGNTEAFF. For the CDR3, the DNA is TGTGCCAGCTCACTCTCCTTCGGGAACACTGAAGCTTTCTTT. The gene calls are TRBV18 and TRBJ1-1; the D is unclear. Germline loops: CDR1 KGHSH, CDR2 LQKENI. The V end lost 4 bases, the J end lost 1 base, and 10 bases lay between the germline ends. This CDR3 region has 14 residues.

CDR3 DNA sequence: TGTGCCAGCAGTCTAGCAGATACGCAGTATTTT. Translating gives CASSLADTQYF. The J gene is TRBJ2-3, the V gene TRBV6-2 or TRBV6-3; D unresolved. CDR1 MNHEY and CDR2 SVGEGT come from the germline V gene. CDR3 length: 11 residues. V lost 5 bases and J 4 bases, leaving 4 bases between the germline ends.